The rows below give T cell receptor beta chains drawn from one sample of a study of OX40 agonist ivuxolimab in advanced cancers. The data were produced by immunoSEQ multiplex PCR, yet TCRdb's version contains in-frame clones alone and is incomplete. The repertoire holds over 55,000 clones, with less than 90% as singletons. The input for sequencing was CD4+ or CD8+ T cells sorted from blood, taken in a trial of the OX40 agonist ivuxolimab. These receptors were collected from an adult with an advanced solid tumor such as melanoma, head and neck, liver or kidney cancer. CDR3s leave out the opening cysteine and the closing phenylalanine or tryptophan. D genes are given only for firm matches. Not all rows give a size; the values are once, few, many and, for expanded clones, a class.

>.|TRBJ1-3|.|TRBV5-1
ASSSLTVNSGNTIY
>.|TRBJ2-3|.|TRBV6-4
ASSDSGQGDTQY
>TRBD2|TRBJ2-1|.|TRBV19
ASSRSRTSGRDEQF
>.|TRBJ2-2|once|TRBV19
ASSKGSGSNTGELF
>TRBD1|TRBJ1-5|few|TRBV7-7
ATEGGGTDRDRCSNQPQH
>TRBD2|TRBJ2-2|.|TRBV19
ASIPTSGGNTGELF
>.|TRBJ1-6|.|TRBV18
ASPNSPLH
>.|TRBJ2-2|.|TRBV7-9
ASSWDSTGELF
>.|TRBJ1-2|few|TRBV7-2
ASSLGRNYGYT
>.|TRBJ1-4|.|TRBV19
ASTPGPTNEKLF
>.|TRBJ1-1|.|TRBV5-4
ASSLNLGDTEAF
>TRBD2|TRBJ2-3|.|TRBV11-2
ASSAQLATDTQY
>.|TRBJ2-1|.|TRBV5-5
ASSAGASSYNEQF
>.|TRBJ1-4|.|TRBV6-6
ASSSPLKLF
>.|TRBJ1-5|.|TRBV4-1
ASSLTGTVNQPQH
>TRBD1|TRBJ1-2|.|TRBV5-1
ASSLDTGGFYGYT
>.|TRBJ1-1|few|TRBV30
AWDRYTEAF
>.|TRBJ2-1|.|TRBV7-8
ASSFDGGSYNEQF
>.|TRBJ2-4|.|TRBV2
ASSLAALDGNIQY
>.|TRBJ2-2|.|TRBV29-1
SVVGTSNTGELF
>.|TRBJ1-1|.|TRBV10-2
ASSGQMDVITEAF
>.|TRBJ1-1|.|TRBV9
ASSVTAGTEAF
>.|TRBJ2-3|.|TRBV27
ASSPTTDTQY
>TRBD1|TRBJ2-1|.|TRBV29-1
SVEAGTGQNEQF
>TRBD1|TRBJ1-2|.|TRBV5-6
ASSLVVQGATNYGYT
>.|TRBJ1-1|few|TRBV29-1
SVTNTEAF
>.|TRBJ2-3|few|TRBV7-8
ASSLNRNFITDTQY
>TRBD1|TRBJ1-2|once|TRBV28
ASSPGGTANYGYT
>.|TRBJ2-4|.|TRBV7-9
ASSLGGLANIQY